This T cell receptor (beta chain) stems from a study of cytomegalovirus exposure and HLA in healthy donors. Overall study findings and caveats: Donors were assumed by presence/absence analyses to have roughly uniform sequencing depth. A missense variant in DCLRE1C was later tied to TCR beta V- and J-gene trimming. Accurate prediction of HLA-A and HLA-B alleles (for most subjects) was reportedly achieved from TCR beta sequences.

Trimming left V 5 bases short and J 3 bases short, with 4 bases between. Germline-derived CDR1 and CDR2 are SQVTM and ANQGSEA. This CDR3 contains 10 residues. This clone was seen just once. Antigen: not known. A multiplex PCR was run with 60 Vbeta primers and 13 Jbeta primers. Sequencing was performed with immunoSEQ multiplex PCR; in TCRdb, only in-frame clones are kept and a portion is missing. This sample has about 160,000 clones, with about 81% found just once. This sequence joins TRBV29-1 and TRBJ1-1; no reliable D call. The receptor's source is a woman between 50 and 59 years old in good health and CMV-seropositive. Sequenced: PBMCs. The CDR3 region has the DNA TGCAGCGTTCTCCACACTGAAGCTTTCTTT. Its protein product is CSVLHTEAFF.